These T cell receptor beta chains were read from a single sample in a study of shared clonotypes between healthy human individuals. Sequenced by immunoSEQ multiplex PCR; TCRdb stores in-frame clones only, minus some. The sample shows a few million clones, more than 80% of them seen only once. The source material was naive CD4+ T cells from PBMCs. These receptors came from a man aged 18-30 years in good health. Some clones in this sample may be carry-over from other donors' samples. The CDR3 runs from the conserved cysteine through the conserved F or W. The order of the fields is V gene, clone size, CDR3 protein. Only some rows state a clone size, as once, few, many or a class for expanded clones.

TRBV5-8 . CASSLVLAGYTF
TRBV5-1 . CASSFPIHNEQFF
TRBV5-6 once CASSLRTVTNEKLFF
TRBV5-4 . CASSLRGTANTEAFF
TRBV15 . CATSRGVNEDEKLFF
TRBV5-5 . CASSLWGNPYEQYF
TRBV9 once CASSVGPLSLEQYF
TRBV4-1 . CASSPIGRGTGELFF
TRBV29-1 . CSAGTGRNSGANVLTF
TRBV2 . CASSGRTGEQETQYF
TRBV2 . CASRIDGSNQPQHF
TRBV4-2 . CASSQETGGWQPQHF
TRBV21-1 . CASSRPGGLSNQPQHF
TRBV28 . CASSLDYGYTF
TRBV27 . CASSGLWTGGRYGYTF
TRBV19 . CATQRTWGEFYEQYF
TRBV27 . CASSGSNYGYTF
TRBV30 . CAWGRSRQETQYF
TRBV19 . CASSPGMRNQPQHF
TRBV28 . CASSFLGVGDQPQHF
TRBV28 . CASRRQGTNYGYTF
TRBV10-3 . CAAAPAGSPYEQYF
TRBV6-1 once CASSEPGSRAEKLFF
TRBV7-3 . CASSPGRASYNEQFF
TRBV5-8 . CASSQGQDLSSTDTQYF
TRBV5-1 . CASSLPGGPLRF
TRBV6-1 . CACQGVVREPQHF
TRBV5-6 once CASSLRLAGGNEQFF